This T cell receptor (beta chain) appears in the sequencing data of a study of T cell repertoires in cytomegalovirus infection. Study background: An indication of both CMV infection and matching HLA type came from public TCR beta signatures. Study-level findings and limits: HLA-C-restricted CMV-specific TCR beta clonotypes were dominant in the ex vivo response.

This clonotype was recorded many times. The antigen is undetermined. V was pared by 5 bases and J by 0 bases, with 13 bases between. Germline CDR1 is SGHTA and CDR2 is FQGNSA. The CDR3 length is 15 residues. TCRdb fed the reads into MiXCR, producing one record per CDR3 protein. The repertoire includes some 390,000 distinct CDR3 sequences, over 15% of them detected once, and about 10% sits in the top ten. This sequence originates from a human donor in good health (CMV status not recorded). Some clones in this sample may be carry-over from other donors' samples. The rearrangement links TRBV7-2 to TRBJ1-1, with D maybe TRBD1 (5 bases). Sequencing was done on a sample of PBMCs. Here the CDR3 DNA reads TGTGCCAGCAGCCCTTCCACAGGTATGAACACTGAAGCTTTCTTT. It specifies CASSPSTGMNTEAFF.